This T cell receptor beta chain was captured by sequencing in a study of neurological immune-mediated disorders. Points from the study as a whole: The level of TCR clonal expansion was highest in patients with HTLV-1-associated myelopathy and lowest in multiple sclerosis, where it fell below the level seen in healthy controls.

Many counts were recorded for this clonotype. No antigen is known for it. Trimming removed 5 bases from V and 5 bases from J, with 15 bases in between. The CDR3 is 14 residues long. CDR1 and CDR2 (germline): MNHEY, SMNVEV (reference sequence). The cDNA came from 5'RACE, which used 10-nucleotide random UMIs. TCRdb analysed the 5' RACE reads with MiXCR anew, one entry per CDR3 protein. Here the sample spans under 80,000 distinct CDR3 sequences, roughly 3.9% being singletons. The sample taken for sequencing was PBMCs. The chain combines TRBV27 with TRBJ1-2; possibly TRBD1 for D (6 bases). The TCR originated in a man aged 25-40 years with multiple sclerosis. The CDR3 sequence is CASSRRGTAYGYTF. The CDR3 DNA sequence: TGTGCCAGCAGTAGGAGGGGGACGGCTTATGGCTACACCTTC.